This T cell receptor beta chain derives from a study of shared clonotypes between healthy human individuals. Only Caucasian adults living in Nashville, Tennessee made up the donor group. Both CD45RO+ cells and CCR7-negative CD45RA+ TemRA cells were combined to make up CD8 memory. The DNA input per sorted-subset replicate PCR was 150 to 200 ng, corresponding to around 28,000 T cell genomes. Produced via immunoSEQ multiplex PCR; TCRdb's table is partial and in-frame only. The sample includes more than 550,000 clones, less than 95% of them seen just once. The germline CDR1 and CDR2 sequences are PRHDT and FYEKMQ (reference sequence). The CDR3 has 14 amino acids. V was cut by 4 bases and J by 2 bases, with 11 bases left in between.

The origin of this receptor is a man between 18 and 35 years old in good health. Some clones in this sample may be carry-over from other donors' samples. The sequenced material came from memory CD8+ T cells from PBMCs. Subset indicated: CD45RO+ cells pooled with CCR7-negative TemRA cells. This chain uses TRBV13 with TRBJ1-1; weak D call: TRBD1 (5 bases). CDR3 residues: CASSSRDYNTEAFF. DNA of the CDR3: TGTGCCAGCAGCTCTCGGGACTACAACACTGAAGCTTTCTTT.